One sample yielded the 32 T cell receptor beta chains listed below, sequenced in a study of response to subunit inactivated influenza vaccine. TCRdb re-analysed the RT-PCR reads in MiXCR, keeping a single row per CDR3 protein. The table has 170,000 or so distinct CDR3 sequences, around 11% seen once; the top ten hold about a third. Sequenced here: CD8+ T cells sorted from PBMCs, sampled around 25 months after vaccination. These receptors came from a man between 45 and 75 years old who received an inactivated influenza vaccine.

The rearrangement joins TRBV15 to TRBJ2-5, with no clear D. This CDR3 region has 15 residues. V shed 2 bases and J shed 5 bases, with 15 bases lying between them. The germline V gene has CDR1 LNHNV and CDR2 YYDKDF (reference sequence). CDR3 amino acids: CATSRRPWVGETQYF. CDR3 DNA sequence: TGTGCCACCAGCAGAAGACCCTGGGTGGGGGAGACCCAGTACTTC.

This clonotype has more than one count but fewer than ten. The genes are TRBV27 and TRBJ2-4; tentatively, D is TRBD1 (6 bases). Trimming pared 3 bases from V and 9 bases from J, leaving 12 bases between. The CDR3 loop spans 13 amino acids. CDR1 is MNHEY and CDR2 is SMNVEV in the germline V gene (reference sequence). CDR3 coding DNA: TGTGCCAGCAGTTTGAACCCGACAGGCATTCAGTACTTC. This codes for CASSLNPTGIQYF.

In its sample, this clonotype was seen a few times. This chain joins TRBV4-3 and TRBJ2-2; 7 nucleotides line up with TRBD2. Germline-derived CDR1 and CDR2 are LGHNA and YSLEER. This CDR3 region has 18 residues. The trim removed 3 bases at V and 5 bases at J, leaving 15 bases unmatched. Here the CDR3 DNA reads TGCGCCAGCAGCCAGGGTCTGGGGGGAGGGCCCAAAACCGGGGAGCTGTTTTTT. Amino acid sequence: CASSQGLGGGPKTGELFF.

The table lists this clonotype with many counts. The CDR3 sequence: CASSHAGTYNEQFF. The CDR3 DNA is TGTGCCAGTAGCCATGCCGGGACATACAATGAGCAGTTCTTC. The gene calls are TRBV19 and TRBJ2-1, with D possibly being TRBD1 (6 bases). CDR3 length: 14 amino acids. Trimming cost V 6 bases and J 4 bases, with 13 bases left between them. Germline-derived CDR1 and CDR2 are LNHDA and SQIVND (reference sequence).

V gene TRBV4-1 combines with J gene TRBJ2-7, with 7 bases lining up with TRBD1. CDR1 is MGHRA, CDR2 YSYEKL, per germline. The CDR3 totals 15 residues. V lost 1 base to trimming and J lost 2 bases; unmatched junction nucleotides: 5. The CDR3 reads CASSQATGVTYEQYF. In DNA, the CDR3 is TGCGCCAGCAGCCAAGCAACAGGGGTTACCTACGAGCAGTACTTC.

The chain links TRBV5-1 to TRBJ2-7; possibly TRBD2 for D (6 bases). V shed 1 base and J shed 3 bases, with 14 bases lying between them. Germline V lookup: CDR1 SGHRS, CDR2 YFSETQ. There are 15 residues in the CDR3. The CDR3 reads CASSLTLAPHYEQYF. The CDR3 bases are TGCGCCAGCAGCTTGACACTAGCTCCGCACTACGAGCAGTACTTC.

For the CDR3, the DNA is TGTGCCTGGAGTGTTCGAGGGGACCTCTACGAGCAGTACTTC. This gives the protein CAWSVRGDLYEQYF. This chain uses TRBV30 with TRBJ2-7; D tentatively fits TRBD1 or TRBD2 (5 bases each). CDR1 is GTSNPN and CDR2 is SVGIG in the germline V gene (reference sequence). V was trimmed by 0 bases and J by 3 bases, leaving 12 bases between them. The CDR3 extends over 14 amino acids.

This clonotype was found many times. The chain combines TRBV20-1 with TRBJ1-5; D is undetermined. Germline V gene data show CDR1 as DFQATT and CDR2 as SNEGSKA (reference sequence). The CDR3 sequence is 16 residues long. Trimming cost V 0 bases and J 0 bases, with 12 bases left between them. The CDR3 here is CSARDLGGLSNQPQHF. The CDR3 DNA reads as TGCAGTGCTAGAGATCTAGGAGGGCTTAGCAATCAGCCCCAGCATTTT.

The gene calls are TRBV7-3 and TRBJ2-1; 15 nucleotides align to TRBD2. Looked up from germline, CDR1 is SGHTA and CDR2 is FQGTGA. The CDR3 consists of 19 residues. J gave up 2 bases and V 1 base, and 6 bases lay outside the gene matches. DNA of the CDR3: TGTGCCAGCAGCTTAAACATGGGACTAGCGGGAGGTCCCTACAATGAGCAGTTCTTC. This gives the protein CASSLNMGLAGGPYNEQFF.

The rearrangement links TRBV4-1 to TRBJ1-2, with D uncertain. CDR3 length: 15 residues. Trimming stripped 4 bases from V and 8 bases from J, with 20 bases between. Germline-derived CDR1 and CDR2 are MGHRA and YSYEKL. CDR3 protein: CASSPTDGRARGYTF. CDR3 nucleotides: TGCGCCAGCAGCCCCACCGATGGGAGGGCGCGGGGCTACACCTTC.

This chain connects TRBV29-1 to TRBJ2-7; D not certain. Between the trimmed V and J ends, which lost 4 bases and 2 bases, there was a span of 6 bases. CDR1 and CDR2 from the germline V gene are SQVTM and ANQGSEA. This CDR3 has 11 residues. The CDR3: CSVGTPYEQYF. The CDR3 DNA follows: TGCAGCGTTGGGACCCCCTACGAGCAGTACTTC.

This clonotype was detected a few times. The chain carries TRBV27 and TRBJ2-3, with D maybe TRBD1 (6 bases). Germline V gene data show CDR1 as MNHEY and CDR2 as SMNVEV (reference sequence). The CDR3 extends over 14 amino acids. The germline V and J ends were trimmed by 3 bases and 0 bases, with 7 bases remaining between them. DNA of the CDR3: TGTGCCAGCAGTTTCGACAGGAGCACAGATACGCAGTATTTT. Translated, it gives CASSFDRSTDTQYF.

CDR3 amino acids: CASSTSGTSADEQYF. CDR3 coding DNA: TGTGCCAGCAGCACCTCCGGGACTAGCGCTGACGAGCAGTACTTC. The chain has TRBV9 and TRBJ2-7; 10 bases agree with TRBD2. The germline V gene has CDR1 SGDLS and CDR2 YYNGEE. The CDR3 totals 15 residues. V lost 4 bases and J lost 5; bases outside the gene matches: 9.

The chain's CDR3 is CAISNGIYNEQFF. The CDR3 nucleotides are TGTGCCATCAGTAACGGGATCTACAATGAGCAGTTCTTC. The chain carries TRBV10-3 and TRBJ2-1; possible D gene TRBD2, 5 bases. CDR1 ENHRY and CDR2 SYGVKD come from the germline V gene. The ends were cut back, 5 bases at V and 3 bases at J, with 8 bases in the middle. This CDR3 comprises 13 residues.

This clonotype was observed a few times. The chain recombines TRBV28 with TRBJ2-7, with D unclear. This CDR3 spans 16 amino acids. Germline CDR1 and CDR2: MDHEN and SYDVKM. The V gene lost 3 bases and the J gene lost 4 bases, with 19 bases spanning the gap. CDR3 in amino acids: CASSFTPRRLDYEQYF. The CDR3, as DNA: TGTGCCAGCAGTTTCACTCCTAGGCGGTTAGATTACGAGCAGTACTTC. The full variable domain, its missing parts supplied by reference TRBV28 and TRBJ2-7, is DVKVTQSSRYLVKRTGEKVFLECVQDMDHENMFWYRQDPGLGLRLIYFSYDVKMKEKGDIPEGYSVSREKKERFSLILESASTNQTSMYLCASSFTPRRLDYEQYFGPGTRLTVT.

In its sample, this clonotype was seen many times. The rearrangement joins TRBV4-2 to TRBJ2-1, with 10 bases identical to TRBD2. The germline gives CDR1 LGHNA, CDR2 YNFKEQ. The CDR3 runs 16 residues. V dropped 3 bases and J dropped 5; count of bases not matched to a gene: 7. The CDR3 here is CASSHSLAGVDNEQFF. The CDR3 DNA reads TGTGCCAGCAGCCATTCTCTAGCGGGAGTCGACAATGAGCAGTTCTTC.

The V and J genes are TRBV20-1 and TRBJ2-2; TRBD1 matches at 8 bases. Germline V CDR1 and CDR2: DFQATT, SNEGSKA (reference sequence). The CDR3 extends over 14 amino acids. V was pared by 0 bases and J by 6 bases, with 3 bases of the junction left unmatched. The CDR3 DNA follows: TGCAGTGCTAGAGATCTGACAGGGGCCGGGGAGCTGTTTTTT. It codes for CSARDLTGAGELFF.

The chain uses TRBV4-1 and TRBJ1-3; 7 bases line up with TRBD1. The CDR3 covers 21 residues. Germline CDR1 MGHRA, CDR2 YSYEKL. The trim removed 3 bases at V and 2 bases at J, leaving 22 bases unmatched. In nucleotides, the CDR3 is TGCGCCAGCAGCCAGAGGTCAAGACAGGAGACGCAGGGGGACCCTGGAAACACCATATATTTT. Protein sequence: CASSQRSRQETQGDPGNTIYF.

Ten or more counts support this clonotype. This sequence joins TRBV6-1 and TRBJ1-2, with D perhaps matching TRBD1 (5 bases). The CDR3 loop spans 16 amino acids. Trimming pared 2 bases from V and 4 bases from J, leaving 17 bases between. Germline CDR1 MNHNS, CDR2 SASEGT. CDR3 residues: CASSETGTPFPYGYTF. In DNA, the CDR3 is TGTGCCAGCAGTGAAACCGGGACCCCGTTCCCCTATGGCTACACCTTC.

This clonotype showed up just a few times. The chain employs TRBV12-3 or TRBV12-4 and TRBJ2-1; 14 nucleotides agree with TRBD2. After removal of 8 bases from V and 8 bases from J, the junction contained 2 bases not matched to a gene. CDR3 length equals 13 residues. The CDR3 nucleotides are TGTGCCAGCGGGGGACTAGCGGGGGATGAGCAGTTCTTC. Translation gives CASGGLAGDEQFF.

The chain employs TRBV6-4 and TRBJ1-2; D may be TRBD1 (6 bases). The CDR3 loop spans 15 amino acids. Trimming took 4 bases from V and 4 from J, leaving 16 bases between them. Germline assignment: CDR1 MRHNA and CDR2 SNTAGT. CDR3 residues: CASSADSGTTYGYTF. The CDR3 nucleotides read TGTGCCAGCAGTGCGGACTCAGGGACAACCTATGGCTACACCTTC.

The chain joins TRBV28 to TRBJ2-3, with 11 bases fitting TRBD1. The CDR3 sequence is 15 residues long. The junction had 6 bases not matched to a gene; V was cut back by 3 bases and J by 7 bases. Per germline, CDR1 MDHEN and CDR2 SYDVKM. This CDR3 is CASSLGTGGAYTQYF. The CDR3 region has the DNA TGTGCCAGCAGTTTGGGGACAGGGGGGGCCTATACGCAGTATTTT. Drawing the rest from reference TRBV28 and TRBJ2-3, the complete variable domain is DVKVTQSSRYLVKRTGEKVFLECVQDMDHENMFWYRQDPGLGLRLIYFSYDVKMKEKGDIPEGYSVSREKKERFSLILESASTNQTSMYLCASSLGTGGAYTQYFGPGTRLTVL.

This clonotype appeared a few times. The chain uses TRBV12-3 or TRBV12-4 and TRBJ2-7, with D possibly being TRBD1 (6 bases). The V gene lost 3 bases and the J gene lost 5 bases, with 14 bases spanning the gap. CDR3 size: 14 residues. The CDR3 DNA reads TGTGCCAGCAGTTTTTTTGGGGGCACGAACGAGCAGTACTTC. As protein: CASSFFGGTNEQYF.

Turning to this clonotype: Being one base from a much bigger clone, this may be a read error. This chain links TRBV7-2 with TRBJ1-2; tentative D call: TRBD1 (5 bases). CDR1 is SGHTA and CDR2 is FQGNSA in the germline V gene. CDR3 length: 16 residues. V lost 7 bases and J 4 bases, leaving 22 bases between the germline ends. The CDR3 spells CASTTQLRGLAYGYTF. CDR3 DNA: TGTGCCAGCACCACTCAGCTGAGGGGCCTCGCCTATGGCTACACCTTC. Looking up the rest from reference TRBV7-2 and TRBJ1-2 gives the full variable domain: GAGVSQSPSNKVTEKGKDVELRCDPISGHTALYWYRQSLGQGLEFLIYFQGNSAPDKSGLPSDRFSAERTGGSVSTLTIQRTQQEDSAVYLCASTTQLRGLAYGYTFGSGTRLTVV.

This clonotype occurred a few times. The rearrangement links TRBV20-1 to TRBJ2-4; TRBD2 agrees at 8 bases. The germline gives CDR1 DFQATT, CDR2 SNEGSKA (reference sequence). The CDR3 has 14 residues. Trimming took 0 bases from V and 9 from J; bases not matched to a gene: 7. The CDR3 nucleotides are TGCAGTGCTAGAGAAGGACTAGCTGGTGCCATTCAGTACTTC. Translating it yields CSAREGLAGAIQYF.

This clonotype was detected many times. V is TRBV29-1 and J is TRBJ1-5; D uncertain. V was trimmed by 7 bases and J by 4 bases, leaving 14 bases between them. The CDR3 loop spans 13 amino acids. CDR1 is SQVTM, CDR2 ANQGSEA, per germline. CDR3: CSASLEANQPQHF. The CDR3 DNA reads TGCAGCGCCTCTTTGGAGGCGAATCAGCCCCAGCATTTT.

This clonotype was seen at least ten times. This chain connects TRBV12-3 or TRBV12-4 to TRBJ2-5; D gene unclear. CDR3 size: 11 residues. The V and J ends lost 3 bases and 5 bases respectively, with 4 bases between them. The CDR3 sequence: CASSFGETQYF. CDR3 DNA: TGTGCCAGCAGTTTTGGGGAGACCCAGTACTTC.

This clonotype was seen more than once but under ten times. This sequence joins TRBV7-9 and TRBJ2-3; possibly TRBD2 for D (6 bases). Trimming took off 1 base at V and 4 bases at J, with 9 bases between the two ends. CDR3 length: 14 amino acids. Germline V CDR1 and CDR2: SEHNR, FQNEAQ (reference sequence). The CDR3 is CASSLVAGSDTQYF. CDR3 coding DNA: TGTGCCAGCAGCTTAGTGGCGGGGTCAGATACGCAGTATTTT.

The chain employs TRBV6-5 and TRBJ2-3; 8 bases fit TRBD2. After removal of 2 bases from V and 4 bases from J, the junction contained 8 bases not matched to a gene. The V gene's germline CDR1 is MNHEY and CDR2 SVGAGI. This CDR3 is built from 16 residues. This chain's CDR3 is CASSYDPGGQADTQYF. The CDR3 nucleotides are TGTGCCAGCAGTTACGACCCGGGGGGGCAGGCAGATACGCAGTATTTT.

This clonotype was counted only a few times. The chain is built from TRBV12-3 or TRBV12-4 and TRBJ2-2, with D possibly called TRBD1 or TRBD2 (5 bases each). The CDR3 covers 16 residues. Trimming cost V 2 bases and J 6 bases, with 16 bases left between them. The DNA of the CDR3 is TGTGCCAGCAGTTTACGCAGGGACGTCGGCGCCGGGGAGCTGTTTTTT. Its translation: CASSLRRDVGAGELFF.

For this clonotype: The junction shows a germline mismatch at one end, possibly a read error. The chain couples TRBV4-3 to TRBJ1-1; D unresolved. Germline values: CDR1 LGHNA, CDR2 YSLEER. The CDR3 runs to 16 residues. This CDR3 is CAGSQEGSAMNTEAFF. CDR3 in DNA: TGCGCCGGCAGCCAAGAAGGGTCAGCCATGAACACTGAAGCTTTCTTT.

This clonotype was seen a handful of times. Here the CDR3 reads CASRVFPLADTQYF. The CDR3 bases are TGTGCCAGCAGGGTCTTTCCGCTTGCGGATACGCAGTATTTT. This rearrangement joins TRBV7-2 to TRBJ2-3; no reliable D call. Germline V CDR1 and CDR2: SGHTA, FQGNSA. The CDR3 has 14 amino acids. Trimming pared 6 bases from V and 6 bases from J, leaving 16 bases between.